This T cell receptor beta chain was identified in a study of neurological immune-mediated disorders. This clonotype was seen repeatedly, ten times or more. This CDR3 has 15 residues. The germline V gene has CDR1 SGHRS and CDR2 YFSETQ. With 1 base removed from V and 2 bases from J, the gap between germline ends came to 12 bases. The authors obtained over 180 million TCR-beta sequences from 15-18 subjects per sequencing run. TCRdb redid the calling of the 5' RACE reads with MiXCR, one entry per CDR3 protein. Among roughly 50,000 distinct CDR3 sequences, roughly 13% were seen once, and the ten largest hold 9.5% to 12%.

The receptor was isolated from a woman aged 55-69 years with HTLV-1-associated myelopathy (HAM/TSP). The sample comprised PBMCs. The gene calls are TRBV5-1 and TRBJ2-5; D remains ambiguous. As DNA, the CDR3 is TGCGCCAGCAGCTTGTATCCTATCGGACAAGAGACCCAGTACTTC. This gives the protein CASSLYPIGQETQYF.